The 9 T cell receptor beta chains below come from one sample, sequenced in a study of blood T cell repertoires in COVID-19. Profiling relied on immunoSEQ multiplex PCR, and the TCRdb table lists in-frame clones only, not all of them. The sample lists about 52,000 clones, approximately 90% occurring once. Sequencing input: peripheral blood. These receptors were taken from a man between 65 and 80 years old with acute or convalescent COVID-19.

This clone is medium-sized (0.01 to 0.1%) by share. The V call is TRBV7-9, the J call TRBJ1-6; 8 bases are a match to TRBD1. This CDR3 spans 15 amino acids. Germline CDR1 and CDR2: SEHNR and FQNEAQ (reference sequence). V trimming: 2 bases; J trimming: 11 bases; junction bases outside the gene matches: 8. CDR3 DNA: TGTGCCAGCAGCTTATCCGGACAGGGTGTGGCACCCCTCCACTTT. This sequence encodes CASSLSGQGVAPLHF.

The rearrangement uses TRBV27 and TRBJ2-1, with 9 bases lining up with TRBD1. The CDR3 has 14 amino acids. V dropped 6 bases and J dropped 12; count of bases not matched to a gene: 12. The germline CDR1 and CDR2 sequences are MNHEY and SMNVEV (reference sequence). CDR3 in DNA: TGTGCCAGCAGAGGGGACAGGGCCGGATATTTGCAGTTCTTC. Its protein product is CASRGDRAGYLQFF.

This clone was recorded only once. The rearrangement links TRBV6-6 to TRBJ2-7; a possible D gene is TRBD1 (6 bases). This CDR3 has 14 residues. Germline V gene lookup returns CDR1 MNHNY and CDR2 SVGAGI (reference sequence). The germline V and J ends were trimmed by 5 bases and 1 base, with 12 bases remaining between them. Written as DNA, the CDR3 is TGTGCCAGCAGTCAACCAGGGGCGTCCTACGAGCAGTACGTC. As protein: CASSQPGASYEQYV.

This chain uses TRBV18 with TRBJ1-1, with TRBD1 matching 7 bases. Trimming at V came to 4 bases and at J to 6 bases, leaving 2 bases not matched to a gene. Germline CDR1 KGHSH, CDR2 LQKENI. This CDR3 is built from 12 residues. The CDR3 nucleotides read TGTGCCAGCTCACGGGACAGATCTGAAGCTTTCTTT. Its protein is CASSRDRSEAFF.

The chain carries TRBV6-1 and TRBJ2-7, with D possibly matching TRBD1 (5 bases). Germline values: CDR1 MNHNS, CDR2 SASEGT. The CDR3 is made up of 15 amino acids. V was clipped by 2 bases and J by 7 bases, with 18 bases between them. CDR3 nucleotides: TGTGCCAGCAGTGAATCCACAGGCGGCGAGTGGGAGCAGTACTTC. Its translation: CASSESTGGEWEQYF.

V and J are TRBV5-1 and TRBJ2-3, with D perhaps TRBD2 (5 bases). CDR3 size: 16 residues. V lost 5 bases, J lost 0 bases, and 16 bases lay in between. The germline V gene has CDR1 SGHRS and CDR2 YFSETQ. The CDR3 DNA sequence: TGCGCCAGCAGACGAACCCCCAGCGGCAGCACAGATACGCAGTATTTT. Its protein is CASRRTPSGSTDTQYF.

The rearrangement joins TRBV29-1 to TRBJ1-3; D gene ambiguous. The CDR3 has 12 residues. Germline V gene lookup returns CDR1 SQVTM and CDR2 ANQGSEA. The V end was cut by 6 bases, the J end by 0 bases, with 6 bases between. CDR3 DNA sequence: TGCAGCGTGACAAGCTCTGGAAACACCATATATTTT. Protein sequence: CSVTSSGNTIYF.

The chain uses TRBV20-1 and TRBJ1-2, with 7 bases that match TRBD1. There are 11 residues in the CDR3. Germline CDR1 DFQATT, CDR2 SNEGSKA (reference sequence). V shed 4 bases and J 14 bases; nucleotides not matched to a gene: 10. In DNA form, the CDR3 reads TGCAGTGCTATGCTACTAGAGACAGGGACCTTC. Protein product: CSAMLLETGTF.

The chain is built from TRBV4-3 and TRBJ2-7; D is ambiguous. V was clipped by 1 base and J by 4 bases, with 8 bases between them. Germline V gives CDR1 LGHNA, CDR2 YSLEER. The CDR3 totals 13 residues. DNA for the CDR3: TGCGCCAGCAGCCAAGGAGCGTGGTACGAGCAGTACTTC. It translates to CASSQGAWYEQYF.